This entry describes one TCR beta chain. The repertoire was sequenced with immunoSEQ multiplex PCR; TCRdb's copy has only in-frame clones and lacks some. The table has about 17,000 clones, more than 65% seen once; the top ten hold 20% to 25%. The sample originates from a study of sequential checkpoint blockade in melanoma. Across the study: Each arm's sequence ended with maintenance nivolumab.

CDR1 is SEHNR, CDR2 FQNEAQ, per germline (reference sequence). CDR3 length equals 15 residues. J lost 1 base, V lost 1 base, and 3 bases had no gene match. Sample treatment: randomized to nivolumab then ipilimumab (arm A) or the reverse (arm B). DNA-damaging chemotherapy had not been given to any patient beforehand. Live CD3+CD8+ CD19− CD56− cells were sorted from PBMCs. Sequencing was performed on CD8+ T cells sorted from blood (inferred from file names), taken from a patient given nivolumab and ipilimumab in sequence. This chain uses TRBV7-9 with TRBJ2-5, with 7 positions matching TRBD1. The sequence came from a human donor with melanoma. CDR3 protein: CASSLVTGFQETQYF. CDR3 bases: TGTGCCAGCAGCTTAGTGACAGGGTTCCAAGAGACCCAGTACTTC.